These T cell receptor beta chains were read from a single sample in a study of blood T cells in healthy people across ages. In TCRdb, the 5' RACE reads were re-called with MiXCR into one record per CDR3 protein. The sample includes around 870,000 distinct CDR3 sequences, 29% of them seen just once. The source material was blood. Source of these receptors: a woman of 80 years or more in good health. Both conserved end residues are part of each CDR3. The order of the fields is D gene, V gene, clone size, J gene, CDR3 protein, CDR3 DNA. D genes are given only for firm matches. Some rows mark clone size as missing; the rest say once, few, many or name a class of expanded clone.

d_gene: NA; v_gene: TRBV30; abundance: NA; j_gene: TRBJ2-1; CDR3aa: CAWTNQASSYNEQFF; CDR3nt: TGTGCCTGGACCAACCAGGCGAGCTCCTACAATGAGCAGTTCTTC
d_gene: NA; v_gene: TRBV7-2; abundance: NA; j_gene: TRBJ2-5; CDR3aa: CASSLSGASWETQYF; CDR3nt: TGTGCCAGCAGCTTGTCCGGGGCTAGCTGGGAGACCCAGTACTTC
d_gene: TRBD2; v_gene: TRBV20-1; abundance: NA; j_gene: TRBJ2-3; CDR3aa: CSATPELAGNPTQYF; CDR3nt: TGCAGTGCTACCCCGGAACTAGCGGGTAATCCTACGCAGTATTTT
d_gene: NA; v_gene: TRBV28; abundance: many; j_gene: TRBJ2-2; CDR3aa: CASRRVSGELFF; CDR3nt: TGTGCCAGCAGACGTGTTAGTGGGGAGCTGTTTTTT
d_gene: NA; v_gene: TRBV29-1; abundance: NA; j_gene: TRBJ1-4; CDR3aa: CSVEDVGLTEKLFF; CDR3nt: TGCAGCGTTGAAGATGTAGGGCTAACGGAAAAACTGTTTTTT
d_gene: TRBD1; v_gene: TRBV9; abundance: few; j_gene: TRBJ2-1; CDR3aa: CASSTRTGVGNEQFF; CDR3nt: TGTGCCAGCAGCACACGGACAGGGGTGGGCAATGAGCAGTTCTTC
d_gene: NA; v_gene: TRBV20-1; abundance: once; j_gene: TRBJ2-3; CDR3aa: CSARSGASTDTQYF; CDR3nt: TGCAGTGCTAGATCCGGGGCTAGCACAGATACGCAGTATTTT
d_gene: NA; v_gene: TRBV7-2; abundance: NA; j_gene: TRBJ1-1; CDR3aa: CAGSLRGARTEAFF; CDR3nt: TGTGCCGGCAGCTTACGGGGGGCTCGCACTGAAGCTTTCTTT
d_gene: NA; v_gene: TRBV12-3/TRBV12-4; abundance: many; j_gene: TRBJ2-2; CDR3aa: CASSLATTRIGELFF; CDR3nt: TGTGCCAGCAGTTTAGCGACTACTCGCATCGGGGAGCTGTTTTTT
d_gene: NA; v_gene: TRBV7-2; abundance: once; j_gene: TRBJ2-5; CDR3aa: CASSYRHGQETQYF; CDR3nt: TGTGCCAGCAGCTACCGACACGGCCAAGAGACCCAGTACTTC
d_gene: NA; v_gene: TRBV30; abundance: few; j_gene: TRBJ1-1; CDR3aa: CAWSVTQGEAFF; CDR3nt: TGTGCCTGGAGTGTAACCCAGGGTGAAGCTTTCTTT
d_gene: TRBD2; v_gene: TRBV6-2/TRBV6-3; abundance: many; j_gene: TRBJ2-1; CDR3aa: CASSYATSGYNEQFF; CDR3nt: TGTGCCAGCAGTTACGCAACTAGCGGCTACAATGAGCAGTTCTTC
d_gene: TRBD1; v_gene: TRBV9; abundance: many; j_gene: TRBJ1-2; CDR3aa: CASSVASGTGGYGYTF; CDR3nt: TGTGCCAGCAGCGTCGCTTCCGGGACAGGGGGCTATGGCTACACCTTC
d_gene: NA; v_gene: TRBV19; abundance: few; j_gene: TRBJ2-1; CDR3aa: CASSRIVNSYNEQFF; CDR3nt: TGTGCCAGTAGCAGGATCGTAAACTCCTACAATGAGCAGTTCTTC
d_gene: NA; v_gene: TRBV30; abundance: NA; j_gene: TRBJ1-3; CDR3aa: CGGSTIYF; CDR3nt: TGTGGGGGAAGCACCATATATTTT
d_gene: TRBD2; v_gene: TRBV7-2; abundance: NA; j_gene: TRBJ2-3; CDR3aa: CASSTRGGGATQYF; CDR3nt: TGTGCCAGCAGCACTCGGGGGGGCGGGGCCACGCAGTATTTT
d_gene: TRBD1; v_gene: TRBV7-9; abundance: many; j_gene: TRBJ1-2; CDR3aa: CASRRPDRAANYGYTF; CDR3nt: TGTGCCAGCAGACGACCGGACAGGGCAGCTAACTATGGCTACACCTTC
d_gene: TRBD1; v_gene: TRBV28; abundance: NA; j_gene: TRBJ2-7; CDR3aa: CASIKLGQGARSSYEQYF; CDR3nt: TGTGCCAGCATCAAATTGGGACAGGGGGCAAGGAGCTCCTACGAGCAGTACTTC
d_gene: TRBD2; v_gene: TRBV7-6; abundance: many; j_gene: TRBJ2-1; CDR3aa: CASSSSGTSGYNEQFF; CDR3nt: TGTGCCAGCAGCTCGTCCGGGACTAGCGGGTACAATGAGCAGTTCTTC
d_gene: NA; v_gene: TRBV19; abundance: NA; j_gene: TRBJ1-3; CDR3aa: CATKMPDGNTIYF; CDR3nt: TGTGCCACTAAGATGCCCGATGGAAACACCATATATTTT
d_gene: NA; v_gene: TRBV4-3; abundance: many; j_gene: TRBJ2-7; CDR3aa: CASSQEGTSEQYF; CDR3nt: TGCGCCAGCAGCCAAGAGGGAACCTCCGAGCAGTACTTC
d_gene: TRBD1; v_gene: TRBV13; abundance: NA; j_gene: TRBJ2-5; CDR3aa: CACRWTGEGETQYF; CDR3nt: TGTGCCTGCAGGTGGACAGGGGAAGGAGAGACCCAGTACTTC
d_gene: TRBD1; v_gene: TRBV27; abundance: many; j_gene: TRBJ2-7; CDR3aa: CASSLMTGIGYEQYF; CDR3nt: TGTGCCAGCAGTTTAATGACAGGGATTGGCTACGAGCAGTACTTC
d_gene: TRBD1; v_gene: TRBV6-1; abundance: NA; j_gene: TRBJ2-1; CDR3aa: CASSDGQGPYNEQFF; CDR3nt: TGTGCCAGCAGTGATGGACAGGGGCCTTACAATGAGCAGTTCTTC
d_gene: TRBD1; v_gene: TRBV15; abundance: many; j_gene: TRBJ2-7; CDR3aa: CATSRGDRGYEQYF; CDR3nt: TGTGCCACCAGCAGAGGGGACAGGGGCTACGAGCAGTACTTC
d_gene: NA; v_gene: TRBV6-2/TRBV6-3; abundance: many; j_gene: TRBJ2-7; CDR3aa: CASSYSVGAEQYF; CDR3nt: TGTGCCAGCAGTTACTCGGTGGGGGCCGAGCAGTACTTC
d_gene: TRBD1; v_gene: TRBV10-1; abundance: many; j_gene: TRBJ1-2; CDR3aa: CASSKDRERGYTF; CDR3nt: TGCGCCAGCAGTAAGGACAGGGAGAGGGGCTACACCTTC
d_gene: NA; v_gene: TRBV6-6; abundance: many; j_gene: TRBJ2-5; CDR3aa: CASRILRDRLRGETQYF; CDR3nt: TGTGCCAGCAGGATCCTCCGGGACAGACTTCGGGGGGAGACCCAGTACTTC
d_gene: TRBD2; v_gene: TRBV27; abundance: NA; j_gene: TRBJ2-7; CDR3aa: CASRSSGSYEQYF; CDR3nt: TGTGCCAGCAGATCTAGCGGCTCCTACGAGCAGTACTTC
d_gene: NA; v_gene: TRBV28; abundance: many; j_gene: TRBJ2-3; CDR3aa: CASTLATHGTDTQYF; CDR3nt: TGTGCCAGCACATTGGCCACCCATGGCACAGATACGCAGTATTTT
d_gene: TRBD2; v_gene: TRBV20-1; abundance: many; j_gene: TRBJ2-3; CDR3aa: CSARRLAGGVDTQYF; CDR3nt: TGCAGTGCTAGAAGACTAGCGGGGGGGGTAGATACGCAGTATTTT
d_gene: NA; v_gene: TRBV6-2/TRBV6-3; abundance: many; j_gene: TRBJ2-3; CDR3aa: CASQSHDLTDTQYF; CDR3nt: TGTGCCAGCCAAAGCCACGATCTCACAGATACGCAGTATTTT
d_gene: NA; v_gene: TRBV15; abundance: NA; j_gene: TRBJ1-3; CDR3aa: CATSRDTNSGNTIYF; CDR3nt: TGTGCCACCAGCAGAGACACTAACTCTGGAAACACCATATATTTT
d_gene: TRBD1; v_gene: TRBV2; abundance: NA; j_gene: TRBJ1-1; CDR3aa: CASGGQGNTEAFF; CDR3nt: TGTGCCAGCGGAGGACAGGGGAACACTGAAGCTTTCTTT
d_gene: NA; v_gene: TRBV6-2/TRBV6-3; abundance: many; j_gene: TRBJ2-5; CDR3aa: CASTLPEETQYF; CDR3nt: TGTGCCAGCACTCTACCAGAAGAGACCCAGTACTTC
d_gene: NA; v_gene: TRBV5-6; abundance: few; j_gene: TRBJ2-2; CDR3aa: CASSRGHGTGELFF; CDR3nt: TGTGCCAGCAGCAGAGGACATGGCACCGGGGAGCTGTTTTTT
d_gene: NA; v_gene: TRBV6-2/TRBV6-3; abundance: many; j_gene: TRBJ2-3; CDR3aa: CASRNGTPRGTDTQYF; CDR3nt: TGTGCCAGCAGGAACGGGACCCCGCGGGGCACAGATACGCAGTATTTT
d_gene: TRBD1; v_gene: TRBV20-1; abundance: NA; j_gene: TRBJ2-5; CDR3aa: CSARPLGQGEETQYF; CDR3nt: TGCAGTGCTAGACCATTGGGACAGGGGGAAGAGACCCAGTACTTC
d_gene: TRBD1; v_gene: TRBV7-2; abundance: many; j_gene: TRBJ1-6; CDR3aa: CASSLGGGQGFNSPLHF; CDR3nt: TGTGCCAGCAGCTTAGGGGGGGGACAGGGGTTTAATTCACCCCTCCACTTT
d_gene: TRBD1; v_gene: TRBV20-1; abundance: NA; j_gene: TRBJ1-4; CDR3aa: CSASGRGPKKKLFF; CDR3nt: TGCAGTGCTAGTGGTAGGGGGCCTAAGAAAAAACTGTTTTTT
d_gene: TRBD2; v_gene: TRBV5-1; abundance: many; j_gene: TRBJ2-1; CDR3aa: CASSWPRGGGSYNEQFF; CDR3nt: TGCGCCAGCAGCTGGCCCCGGGGCGGGGGGTCATACAATGAGCAGTTCTTC
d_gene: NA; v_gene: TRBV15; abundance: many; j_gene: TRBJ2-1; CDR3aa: CATSRDRGRSYNEQFF; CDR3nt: TGTGCCACCAGCAGAGATAGGGGAAGGTCCTACAATGAGCAGTTCTTC
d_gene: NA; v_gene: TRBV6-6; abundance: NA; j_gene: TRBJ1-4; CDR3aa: CASSPGSLNEKLFF; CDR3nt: TGTGCCAGCAGCCCCGGGTCCCTTAATGAAAAACTGTTTTTT
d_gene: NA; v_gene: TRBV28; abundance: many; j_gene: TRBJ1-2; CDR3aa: CASTSGTSGYTF; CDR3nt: TGTGCCAGCACCTCAGGGACGTCTGGCTACACCTTC
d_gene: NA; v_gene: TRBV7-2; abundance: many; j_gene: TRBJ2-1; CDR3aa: CASSLAAGTYNEQFF; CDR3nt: TGTGCCAGCAGCTTAGCCGCGGGAACCTACAATGAGCAGTTCTTC
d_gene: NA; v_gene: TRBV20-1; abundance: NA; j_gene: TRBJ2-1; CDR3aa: CSARDLGGLYNEQFF; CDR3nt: TGCAGTGCTAGAGATCTTGGGGGTCTCTACAATGAGCAGTTCTTC
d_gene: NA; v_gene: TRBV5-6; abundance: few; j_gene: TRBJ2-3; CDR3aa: CASSFVVTRRGDTQYF; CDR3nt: TGTGCCAGCAGCTTTGTCGTTACTCGGAGGGGGGATACGCAGTATTTT